The sequence of this TCR beta chain was determined in a study of yellow fever vaccine responses in identical twins. Study-wide results and caveats: Reportedly, the T cell response mounted by twins to vaccine seemed partly convergent, partly personalized.

The CDR3 totals 14 residues. Trimming stripped 1 base from V and 7 bases from J, with 11 bases between. Germline CDR1 SGHAT, CDR2 FQNNGV. TCRdb re-called the RT-PCR reads with MiXCR, one entry per CDR3 protein. The profile shows roughly 3,500 distinct CDR3 sequences, 80% to 85% of them singletons. As to this clonotype: The antigen is unknown.

The TCR sequence derives from a woman aged 18-29 years who received the yellow fever vaccine. V usage is TRBV11-2 and J usage is TRBJ2-1, with a tentative D call TRBD2 (6 bases). Specimen: T cells from blood (PBMCs), unsorted or a sorted subset (not recorded which), collected before or after yellow fever vaccination (not recorded which). CDR3 coding DNA: TGTGCCAGCAGCTTAGTTGCGGGAAATAATGAGCAGTTCTTC. This codes for CASSLVAGNNEQFF.